The clone carrying this TCR beta chain was observed a handful of times. The antigen remains undetermined. The junction and the germline gene differ at one end; a read error may be behind it. Here immunoSEQ multiplex PCR was the method, and the copy in TCRdb shows in-frame clones only, minus some. The sample has 150,000 to 250,000 clones; 80% to 95% are singletons. This sample is part of a study of T cell responses to AZD1222 COVID-19 vaccine. General study points: It was only a handful of AZD1222 recipients who were seropositive at baseline. White British ancestry dominated among donors, who included more females, and clonal diversity was possibly underestimated.

Germline V gene lookup returns CDR1 MGHRA and CDR2 YSYEKL. The CDR3 is 11 residues long. Sequences were derived from peripheral blood, sampled 28 days after the second AZD1222 dose. This TCR derives from an adult who received the AZD1222 COVID-19 vaccine. The chain carries TRBV4-1 and TRBJ1-1; D remains ambiguous. CDR3 amino acids: CASRQDTEAFF. The CDR3 region has the DNA TGCGCCAGCCGCCAAGACACTGAAGCTTTCTTT.